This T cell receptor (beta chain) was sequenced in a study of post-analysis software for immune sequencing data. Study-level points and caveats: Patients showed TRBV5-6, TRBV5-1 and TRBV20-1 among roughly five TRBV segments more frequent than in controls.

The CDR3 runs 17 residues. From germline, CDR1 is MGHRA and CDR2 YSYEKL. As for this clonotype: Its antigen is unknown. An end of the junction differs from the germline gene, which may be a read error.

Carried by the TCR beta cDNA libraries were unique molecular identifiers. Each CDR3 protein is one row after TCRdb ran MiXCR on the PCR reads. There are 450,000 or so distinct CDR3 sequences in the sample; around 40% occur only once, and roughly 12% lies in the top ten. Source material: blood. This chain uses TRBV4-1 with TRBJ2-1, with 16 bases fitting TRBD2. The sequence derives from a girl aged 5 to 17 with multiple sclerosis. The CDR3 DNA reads TGCGCCAGCAGCCCAGGGGGACTAGCGGGAGGGGACAATCAGCAGTTCTTC. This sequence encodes CASSPGGLAGGDNQQFF.